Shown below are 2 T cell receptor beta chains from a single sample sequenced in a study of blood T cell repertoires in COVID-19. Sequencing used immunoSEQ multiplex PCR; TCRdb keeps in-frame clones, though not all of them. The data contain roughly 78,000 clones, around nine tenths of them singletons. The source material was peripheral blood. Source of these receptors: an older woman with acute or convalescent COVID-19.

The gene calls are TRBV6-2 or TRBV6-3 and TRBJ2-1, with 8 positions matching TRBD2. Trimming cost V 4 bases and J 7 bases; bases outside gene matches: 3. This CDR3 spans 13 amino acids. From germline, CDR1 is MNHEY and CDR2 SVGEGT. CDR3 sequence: CASSLRGANEQFF. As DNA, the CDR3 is TGTGCCAGCAGTTTGCGGGGGGCGAATGAGCAGTTCTTC.

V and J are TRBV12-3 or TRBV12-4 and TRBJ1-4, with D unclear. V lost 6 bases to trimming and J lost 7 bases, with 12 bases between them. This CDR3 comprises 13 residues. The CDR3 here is CASRSPAAEKLFF. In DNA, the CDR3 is TGTGCCAGCAGATCACCCGCGGCTGAAAAACTGTTTTTT.